The 18 T cell receptor beta chains below were found in one sample sequenced in a study of technical replicates of blood from a handful of donors (dated by TCRdb to the late 2010s). The library came from the immunoSEQ multiplex PCR assay. Imported from immuneACCESS, the table was reduced by TCRdb to in-frame sequences with V and J called. These copies leave out some clones; in studies compared against another copy, an unresolved V gene accounts for under half, and the cause of the remainder is not known. This sample lists under 95,000 clones; less than 95% were detected once. Together, the top ten hold roughly 0.23% of the sample. The sequenced material came from T cells isolated from PBMCs. The receptors stem from a human donor in good health.

This chain joins TRBV30 and TRBJ2-5; D is unclear. Trimming stripped 4 bases from V and 2 bases from J, with 11 bases between. The CDR3 is 13 amino acids. Germline V gene data show CDR1 as GTSNPN and CDR2 as SVGIG (reference sequence). The CDR3 coding sequence is TGTGCCTGGATGGTGGGCAGGCAAGAGACCCAGTACTTC. Residues: CAWMVGRQETQYF.

The chain carries TRBV6-5 and TRBJ1-3; perhaps TRBD1 as D (5 bases). Between the trimmed V and J ends, which lost 6 bases and 3 bases, there was a span of 15 bases. Germline assignment: CDR1 MNHEY and CDR2 SVGAGI. The CDR3 has 15 residues. The CDR3, as DNA: TGTGCCAGCAGCCGGTCTCAGGGATATGGAAACACCATATATTTT. Translated: CASSRSQGYGNTIYF.

The chain carries TRBV9 and TRBJ1-6; D is perhaps TRBD1 (5 bases). The V gene's germline CDR1 is SGDLS and CDR2 YYNGEE. The CDR3 contains 14 residues. V was pared by 2 bases and J by 10 bases, with 13 bases between. CDR3 sequence reads: CASSVGQGPSPLHF. The CDR3 region has the DNA TGTGCCAGCAGCGTTGGTCAGGGCCCATCACCCCTCCACTTT.

V gene TRBV28 combines with J gene TRBJ1-1; 8 bases are a match to TRBD1. Germline V lookup: CDR1 MDHEN, CDR2 SYDVKM. The CDR3 spans 14 residues. V gave up 5 bases and J gave up 5 bases; unmatched junction bases: 7. CDR3 region: CASSPRTGRTEAFF. The CDR3 coding sequence is TGTGCCAGCAGTCCGAGGACAGGGCGGACTGAAGCTTTCTTT.

The V and J genes are TRBV6-5 and TRBJ1-6, with TRBD1 as a possible D gene (5 bases). V lost 4 bases and J 5 bases, leaving 9 bases between the germline ends. CDR1 and CDR2 from the germline V gene are MNHEY and SVGAGI. The CDR3 totals 14 residues. The CDR3 spells CASSSGVHNSPLHF. DNA of the CDR3: TGTGCCAGCAGTTCGGGGGTCCATAATTCACCCCTCCACTTT.

This chain connects TRBV30 to TRBJ1-1; D is undetermined. Germline assignment: CDR1 GTSNPN and CDR2 SVGIG (reference sequence). The V gene lost 0 bases and the J gene lost 6 bases, with 17 bases spanning the gap. CDR3 length: 15 amino acids. This chain's CDR3 is CAWSVRYRMLPEAFF. Here the CDR3 DNA reads TGTGCCTGGAGTGTACGGTATCGAATGCTCCCTGAAGCTTTCTTT.

The V call is TRBV5-1, the J call TRBJ2-7; the D is unclear. Between the trimmed V and J ends, which lost 3 bases and 3 bases, there was a span of 10 bases. The germline V gene has CDR1 SGHRS and CDR2 YFSETQ. CDR3 length: 13 residues. The CDR3 DNA is TGCGCCAGCAGCTCGTCCAGTTTCTACGAGCAGTACTTC. This gives the protein CASSSSSFYEQYF.

The chain uses TRBV4-1 and TRBJ2-5, with D perhaps TRBD2 (5 bases). Deletions cut 3 bases from V and 0 bases from J, with 11 bases between. Looked up from germline, CDR1 is MGHRA and CDR2 is YSYEKL. This CDR3 has 15 residues. The CDR3 here is CASSQAPGYQETQYF. In nucleotides, the CDR3 is TGCGCCAGCAGCCAGGCCCCGGGGTACCAAGAGACCCAGTACTTC.

V and J are TRBV29-1 and TRBJ2-5; no clear D gene. This CDR3 region has 12 residues. V dropped 4 bases and J dropped 1 base, with 7 bases sitting between them. CDR1 and CDR2 from the germline V gene are SQVTM and ANQGSEA. CDR3 DNA sequence: TGCAGCGTTGGGGCAAGCCAAGAGACCCAGTACTTC. It yields the protein CSVGASQETQYF.

This chain joins TRBV5-8 and TRBJ2-7; the D is unclear. Germline CDR1 reads SGHTS; CDR2 reads YDEGEE. The CDR3 covers 11 residues. Trimming removed 2 bases at V and 3 bases at J, with 3 bases between. CDR3 amino acids: CASSFLYEQYF. CDR3 bases: TGTGCCAGCAGCTTCCTCTACGAGCAGTACTTC.

The J gene is TRBJ2-7, the V gene TRBV27; 13 nucleotides agree with TRBD2. This CDR3 spans 17 amino acids. The J segment lost 2 bases and the V segment lost 5 bases, leaving 9 bases of the junction unmatched. The germline gives CDR1 MNHEY, CDR2 SMNVEV (reference sequence). CDR3 protein: CASSVPGLAGKTYEQYF. In nucleotides, the CDR3 is TGTGCCAGCAGTGTCCCGGGACTAGCGGGGAAAACCTACGAGCAGTACTTC.

The V gene is TRBV14, the J gene TRBJ2-7; D not resolved. This CDR3 spans 12 amino acids. Germline CDR1 SGHDN, CDR2 FVKESK. The V and J ends lost 8 bases and 2 bases respectively, with 10 bases between them. CDR3 protein: CASSDWPYEQYF. DNA for the CDR3: TGTGCCAGCTCTGATTGGCCCTACGAGCAGTACTTC.

The chain links TRBV5-6 to TRBJ2-5, with a weak D call TRBD1 (5 bases). The germline CDR1 and CDR2 sequences are SGHDT and YYEEEE. The V end lost 1 base, the J end lost 4 bases, and 23 bases lay between the germline ends. CDR3 length equals 18 residues. CDR3 coding DNA: TGTGCCAGCAGCTTGTTAACAGGTCCCCTTTCTCGAGGAGAGACCCAGTACTTC. Protein: CASSLLTGPLSRGETQYF.

The count of this clone is one. The rearrangement links TRBV28 to TRBJ2-1; 11 nucleotides match TRBD2. Trimming cost V 7 bases and J 0 bases; bases outside gene matches: 11. Germline CDR1 is MDHEN and CDR2 is SYDVKM. The CDR3 covers 18 residues. The CDR3: CASTGETSGASSYNEQFF. CDR3 nucleotides: TGTGCCAGCACCGGGGAGACTAGCGGGGCTAGCTCCTACAATGAGCAGTTCTTC.

This clone was counted a single time. The genes are TRBV18 and TRBJ1-1; D remains unclear. The V end lost 5 bases, the J end lost 7 bases, and 20 bases lay between the germline ends. The CDR3 sequence is 15 residues long. CDR1 is KGHSH and CDR2 is LQKENI in the germline V gene. The CDR3 DNA follows: TGTGCCAGCTCAGCCCCCATTTGGGGTCGGGGTGAAGCTTTCTTT. It yields the protein CASSAPIWGRGEAFF.

V usage is TRBV27 and J usage is TRBJ2-7; 7 nucleotides agree with TRBD2. This CDR3 comprises 15 residues. The V segment lost 4 bases and the J segment 1 base; nucleotides outside the gene matches: 7. CDR1 is MNHEY and CDR2 is SMNVEV in the germline V gene (reference sequence). CDR3 bases: TGTGCCAGCAGTTCCGACAGAGCGGGGTCCTACGAGCAGTACTTC. It specifies CASSSDRAGSYEQYF.

The rearrangement joins TRBV5-1 to TRBJ2-3; 10 bases are shared with TRBD1. Trimming removed 4 bases from V and 4 bases from J; junction bases left unmatched: 6. In germline, CDR1 is SGHRS, CDR2 YFSETQ. The CDR3 is 15 amino acids. CDR3 residues: CASSHSGTGADTQYF. CDR3 sequence (DNA): TGCGCCAGCAGCCATTCCGGGACAGGGGCAGATACGCAGTATTTT. Full variable domain (rest looked up from reference TRBV5-1 and TRBJ2-3): KAGVTQTPRYLIKTRGQQVTLSCSPISGHRSVSWYQQTPGQGLQFLFEYFSETQRNKGNFPGRFSGRQFSNSRSEMNVSTLELGDSALYLCASSHSGTGADTQYFGPGTRLTVL.

A single count supports this clone. This rearrangement joins TRBV5-4 to TRBJ2-7; 13 nucleotides align to TRBD2. The germline gives CDR1 SGHNT, CDR2 YYREEE (reference sequence). CDR3 length: 16 residues. V gave up 1 base and J gave up 4 bases; unmatched junction bases: 5. The CDR3 DNA is TGTGCCAGCAGCTTGACTAGCGGGAGGGTTAGATACGAGCAGTACTTC. This gives the protein CASSLTSGRVRYEQYF. The full variable domain, completed using reference TRBV5-4 and TRBJ2-7, is ETGVTQSPTHLIKTRGQQVTLRCSSQSGHNTVSWYQQALGQGPQFIFQYYREEENGRGNFPPRFSGLQFPNYSSELNVNALELDDSALYLCASSLTSGRVRYEQYFGPGTRLTVT.